This record concerns one TCR beta chain sequence. The CDR3 contains 15 residues. CDR1 is SGHDN, CDR2 FVKESK, per germline. V was clipped by 0 bases and J by 2 bases, with 10 bases between them. Clones were sequenced by immunoSEQ multiplex PCR, and TCRdb holds only the in-frame ones, with some missing. The sample has around 26,000 clones, more than 80% seen once; the top ten hold 2.5%. This entry comes from a study of blood T cell repertoires in COVID-19. V and J are TRBV14 and TRBJ1-2; maybe TRBD1 (5 bases). This receptor was taken from a woman between 65 and 79 years old with COVID-19, enrolled during active disease. Sequenced material: peripheral blood. In nucleotides, the CDR3 is TGTGCCAGCAGCCAAGATCGCCAGGGAAACTATGGCTACACCTTC. This codes for CASSQDRQGNYGYTF. The full variable domain, completed using reference TRBV14 and TRBJ1-2, is EAGVTQFPSHSVIEKGQTVTLRCDPISGHDNLYWYRRVMGKEIKFLLHFVKESKQDESGMPNNRFLAERTGGTYSTLKVQPAELEDSGVYFCASSQDRQGNYGYTFGSGTRLTVV.